This T cell receptor (beta chain) stems from a study of OX40 agonist ivuxolimab in advanced cancers. Study-level background: Ivuxolimab was an agonistic, fully human IgG2 monoclonal antibody directed against OX40 (CD134), a costimulatory receptor. Intravenous ivuxolimab was administered to patients every 2 weeks at six dose levels: 0.01, 0.1, 0.3, 1.5, 3 and 10 mg/kg. Among the approximately 54 dose-escalation patients, some 20 had hepatocellular carcinoma, some 15 melanoma, 9 renal cell carcinoma and 9 head and neck cancer. In the dose-escalation cohort, 82.7% of patients were male, and the mean age was 60 years with a range of roughly 23 to 79. Prior anti-PD-1, anti-PD-L1 or anti-CTLA-4 therapy was permitted, and checkpoint inhibitors had been received by roughly two fifths of dose-escalation patients. Partial responses occurred in three dose-escalation patients: two with cutaneous melanoma and one with hepatocellular carcinoma. The point of sequencing TCRbeta in the periphery was to test whether ivuxolimab changed TCR sequence diversity and drove clonal T-cell expansion. The paper covers the monotherapy dose-escalation part of the phase I ivuxolimab trial, which included N = 52 patients.

Comments on this clone: The specificity of this receptor is unknown. No quality values exist for individual bases; no much larger clone is one base distant.

The germline V gene (reference sequence) gives CDR1 as LNHNV and CDR2 as YYDKDF. The CDR3 holds 14 amino acids from the cysteine to the phenylalanine. The sequence is cut down to CDR3 DNA, 42 bases in frame from base 1. V was cut back by 0 bases and J by 1 base, leaving a gap of 7 bases between them. Genomic DNA was extracted from sorted cells for sequencing of the TCRbeta CDR3 region. The immunoSEQ Assay was used for sequencing of TCRbeta CDR3 regions. TCRdb provides this immuneACCESS table in a form limited to in-frame rearrangements. Some clones are lacking; in checked studies, under half of them reflect an unresolved V gene, and why the rest are absent is not known. The sample profile shows around 99,000 clones; under 95% of them were found once. The top ten clones comprise roughly 1.3% of the sample. Patients with a history of autoimmune disease or receiving systemic immunosuppression were excluded from the trial. Peripheral blood for TCR sequencing was collected from all dose cohorts at baseline, on cycle 4 day 1, and on cycle 7 day 1. Samples came from an open-label, multicenter, first-in-human phase I dose-escalation trial of ivuxolimab. Adults with locally advanced or metastatic melanoma, renal cell carcinoma, hepatocellular carcinoma or head and neck squamous cell carcinoma were enrolled in the trial. CD4+ and CD8+ T cells were sorted separately from peripheral blood before TCR sequencing.

Results the study describes overall, beyond this receptor: In the 0.1-3.0 mg/kg groups, partial responders had among the lowest normalized peripheral clonal expansion, particularly in CD8+ T cells. Clonal expansion of both CD4+ and CD8+ blood T cells was observed from baseline to week 6 at doses 0.1 to 3.0 mg/kg. After ivuxolimab, CD8+ T cells had more expanded clones than CD4+ T cells on average. The antigen specificity of the clonally expanded peripheral T cells was not determined. Low levels of normalized T-cell clonal expansion were also seen in some nonresponding patients.

The sequence came from an adult with an advanced solid tumor such as melanoma, head and neck, liver or kidney cancer. The sample was CD4+ or CD8+ T cells sorted from blood, taken in a trial of the OX40 agonist ivuxolimab. In this chain, TRBV15 is recombined with TRBJ2-7; no D gene is confidently identified. CDR3 protein: CATSRDKASYEQYF. The bases read TGTGCCACCAGCAGAGATAAGGCGTCCTACGAGCAGTACTTC.